A selection of T cell receptor beta chains follows, all from one sample in a study of shared clonotypes between healthy human individuals. Method: immunoSEQ multiplex PCR; TCRdb's copy keeps in-frame clones and lacks some. The data contain over a million clones, 60% to 80% of them seen just once; the ten biggest clones take up approximately 1.5%. The sequencing input was memory CD4+ T cells sorted from blood. The source of these receptors is a man aged 18 to 29 in good health. The CDR3 runs from the conserved cysteine through the conserved F or W. A D gene is named only where the DNA matches it firmly. For some rows the clone size is stated as once, few or many, or as a class when expanded; others skip it.

d_gene: -; abundance: -; j_gene: TRBJ1-5; v_gene: TRBV5-1; CDR3aa: CASSWGSNQPQHF; CDR3nt: TGCGCCAGCAGCTGGGGAAGCAATCAGCCCCAGCATTTT
d_gene: -; abundance: many; j_gene: TRBJ1-5; v_gene: TRBV6-1; CDR3aa: CASRGAGSSNQPQHF; CDR3nt: TGTGCCAGCCGGGGGGCAGGATCGAGCAATCAGCCCCAGCATTTT
d_gene: TRBD2; abundance: -; j_gene: TRBJ2-1; v_gene: TRBV19; CDR3aa: CASSRMRTSGGDEQFF; CDR3nt: TGTGCCAGTAGCCGTATGAGGACTAGCGGGGGCGATGAGCAGTTCTTC
d_gene: TRBD1; abundance: once; j_gene: TRBJ1-1; v_gene: TRBV18; CDR3aa: CASSPMGQGGLEAFF; CDR3nt: TGTGCCAGCTCACCTATGGGCCAGGGGGGCCTTGAAGCTTTCTTT
d_gene: TRBD1; abundance: few; j_gene: TRBJ1-2; v_gene: TRBV30; CDR3aa: CAWRGRDRGHGYTF; CDR3nt: TGTGCCTGGAGAGGCCGAGACAGGGGGCATGGCTACACCTTC
d_gene: -; abundance: -; j_gene: TRBJ1-6; v_gene: TRBV7-8; CDR3aa: CASSLMYGGAINSPLHF; CDR3nt: TGTGCCAGCAGCTTGATGTACGGGGGCGCGATCAATTCACCCCTCCACTTT
d_gene: -; abundance: many; j_gene: TRBJ1-6; v_gene: TRBV14; CDR3aa: CASSQTVSNSPLHF; CDR3nt: TGTGCCAGCAGCCAAACCGTATCTAATTCACCCCTCCACTTT
d_gene: TRBD2; abundance: -; j_gene: TRBJ2-3; v_gene: TRBV28; CDR3aa: CASSSGGATDTQYF; CDR3nt: TGTGCCAGCAGTAGCGGGGGCGCGACAGATACGCAGTATTTT
d_gene: -; abundance: -; j_gene: TRBJ2-1; v_gene: TRBV7-2; CDR3aa: CASSLESGSLTEQFF; CDR3nt: TGTGCCAGCAGCTTAGAGTCGGGGTCCTTGACTGAGCAGTTCTTC
d_gene: -; abundance: -; j_gene: TRBJ2-5; v_gene: TRBV7-8; CDR3aa: CASSLQRRETQYF; CDR3nt: TGTGCCAGCAGCTTACAGAGGAGGGAGACCCAGTACTTC
d_gene: -; abundance: -; j_gene: TRBJ1-3; v_gene: TRBV6-5; CDR3aa: CASTLGVTGNTIYF; CDR3nt: TGTGCCAGCACTCTCGGGGTAACGGGAAACACCATATATTTT
d_gene: -; abundance: -; j_gene: TRBJ2-5; v_gene: TRBV6-4; CDR3aa: CASSTLGGETQYF; CDR3nt: TGTGCCAGCAGCACCCTCGGGGGAGAGACCCAGTACTTC